This record looks at one TCR beta chain sequence and its context. Its antigen is unknown. Random hexamers were used to reverse transcribe the RNA input (about 0.5 to 1 ug). An immunoSEQ multiplex PCR amplified TCR beta CDR3 over 54 Vbeta and 13 Jbeta. TCRdb ran MiXCR on the immunoSEQ multiplex PCR reads and lists one entry per CDR3 protein. The repertoire consists of some 160,000 distinct CDR3 sequences, with 90% to 97% occurring once and the leading ten covering approximately 0.08%. The V gene's germline CDR1 is MDHEN and CDR2 SYDVKM. The CDR3 has 12 amino acids. Between the trimmed V and J ends, which lost 5 bases and 6 bases, there was a span of 10 bases. The data were taken from a study of CD8 T cells in Susac syndrome. Study-level information: Patients with Susac syndrome were therapy-naive, treated with corticosteroids, or treated with intravenous immunoglobulin alone when blood was collected. Whole-study results and caveats: The CD4+ T cell repertoires from Susac syndrome exhibited no clonal expansion.

In blood CD8+ and CD4+ T cells, TCR beta underwent sequencing. The specimen was CD4+ T cells from PBMCs. The chain links TRBV28 to TRBJ1-1; D not resolved. The TCR was taken from a human donor with Susac syndrome. CDR3 residues: CASSPVLPEAFF. CDR3 sequence (DNA): TGTGCCAGCAGTCCTGTTCTCCCTGAAGCTTTCTTT.